These T cell receptor beta chains were read from a single sample in a study of cytomegalovirus exposure and HLA in healthy donors. Assay used: immunoSEQ multiplex PCR; TCRdb lists only in-frame clones, some missing. Found here are fewer than 200,000 clones, about 75% of them singletons; the top ten hold less than 5.5%. Sequencing input: PBMCs. The receptors were sampled from a male donor in good health and CMV-seronegative. Both conserved end residues are part of each CDR3. Each record gives: CDR3 DNA, CDR3 protein, V gene, clone size, D gene, J gene. The D gene is left open where the match is weak. A row's size may be missing; if present it is once, few, many or a size class.

CDR3nt: TGTGCCAGCAGTGAACGGGGCTATGGCTACACCTTC
CDR3aa: CASSERGYGYTF
v_gene: TRBV2
abundance: once
d_gene: -
j_gene: TRBJ1-2

CDR3nt: TGTGCCAGCTCGGCCGGGACAGGGGTAACCTACGAGCAGTACTTC
CDR3aa: CASSAGTGVTYEQYF
v_gene: TRBV18
abundance: few
d_gene: TRBD1
j_gene: TRBJ2-7

CDR3nt: TGTGCCAGCAGTGAAGGATCCGGGACAGGGGGTCAGCCCCAGCATTTT
CDR3aa: CASSEGSGTGGQPQHF
v_gene: TRBV6-1
abundance: -
d_gene: TRBD1
j_gene: TRBJ1-5

CDR3nt: TGTGCCAGCAGCGTTTATCCGGACTTATTCTACGAGCAGTACTTC
CDR3aa: CASSVYPDLFYEQYF
v_gene: TRBV9
abundance: -
d_gene: -
j_gene: TRBJ2-7

CDR3nt: TGTGCCAGTGCCCTCGGGAGCCCCTTTACAGATACGCAGTATTTT
CDR3aa: CASALGSPFTDTQYF
v_gene: TRBV19
abundance: -
d_gene: -
j_gene: TRBJ2-3

CDR3nt: TGTGCCAGCGCTCAAAGAGGGGGACAAGAGACCCAGTACTTC
CDR3aa: CASAQRGGQETQYF
v_gene: TRBV6-1
abundance: -
d_gene: -
j_gene: TRBJ2-5

CDR3nt: TGTGCCAGCAGGATCGAGTCAGGGAACGAGCAGTACTTC
CDR3aa: CASRIESGNEQYF
v_gene: TRBV7-9
abundance: once
d_gene: -
j_gene: TRBJ2-7

CDR3nt: TGTGCCAGCAGTGGGAGGGCCGGGACTGACCCGTACGAGCAGTACTTC
CDR3aa: CASSGRAGTDPYEQYF
v_gene: TRBV25-1
abundance: -
d_gene: -
j_gene: TRBJ2-7

CDR3nt: TGTGCCAGCTCACCACCCGGGACAGGGAGTCAGCCCCAGCATTTT
CDR3aa: CASSPPGTGSQPQHF
v_gene: TRBV18
abundance: -
d_gene: TRBD1
j_gene: TRBJ1-5

CDR3nt: TGTGCCAGCAGTTTCGGACAGGGGTATAATTCACCCCTCCACTTT
CDR3aa: CASSFGQGYNSPLHF
v_gene: TRBV28
abundance: -
d_gene: TRBD1
j_gene: TRBJ1-6

CDR3nt: TGCGCCAGCAGCTCGAGACAGGGGGGTTCCTACGAGCAGTACTTC
CDR3aa: CASSSRQGGSYEQYF
v_gene: TRBV5-1
abundance: once
d_gene: TRBD1
j_gene: TRBJ2-7

CDR3nt: TGTGCCAGCAGGCGGGAACAGACAACAGATACGCAGTATTTT
CDR3aa: CASRREQTTDTQYF
v_gene: TRBV2
abundance: -
d_gene: -
j_gene: TRBJ2-3

CDR3nt: TGTGCCAGCAGCTTAGCCATTAGCGGAGAGACCCAGTACTTC
CDR3aa: CASSLAISGETQYF
v_gene: TRBV7-9
abundance: -
d_gene: -
j_gene: TRBJ2-5

CDR3nt: TGCGCCAGCAGCATCTTCGGGGGTACCTACGAGCAGTACTTC
CDR3aa: CASSIFGGTYEQYF
v_gene: TRBV5-1
abundance: few
d_gene: -
j_gene: TRBJ2-7

CDR3nt: TGTGCCAGTAGTATAGGGGGGCTAGGGAACACTGAAGCTTTCTTT
CDR3aa: CASSIGGLGNTEAFF
v_gene: TRBV19
abundance: -
d_gene: -
j_gene: TRBJ1-1

CDR3nt: TGTGCCAGCAGCACCGGGACAGCTGCCTACGAGCAGTACTTC
CDR3aa: CASSTGTAAYEQYF
v_gene: TRBV2
abundance: -
d_gene: TRBD1
j_gene: TRBJ2-7

CDR3nt: TGTGCCAGCAGCTTAGGAGCGGGGGGTACCCAAGAGACCCAGTACTTC
CDR3aa: CASSLGAGGTQETQYF
v_gene: TRBV11-1
abundance: -
d_gene: TRBD2
j_gene: TRBJ2-5

CDR3nt: TGCGCCAGCAGTAGACCCTTGAGTGGGAGCACTGAAGCTTTCTTT
CDR3aa: CASSRPLSGSTEAFF
v_gene: TRBV4-1
abundance: -
d_gene: -
j_gene: TRBJ1-1

CDR3nt: TGTGCCAGCAGCTTGTCGGTTTACGAGCAGTACTTC
CDR3aa: CASSLSVYEQYF
v_gene: TRBV14
abundance: -
d_gene: -
j_gene: TRBJ2-7

CDR3nt: TGTGCCAGCAGTTCCCCCAGGGAATCACCCCTCCACTTT
CDR3aa: CASSSPRESPLHF
v_gene: TRBV6-5
abundance: -
d_gene: -
j_gene: TRBJ1-6

CDR3nt: TGTGCCAGCAAGGGGGACAACCAGTATAGCACTGAAGCTTTCTTT
CDR3aa: CASKGDNQYSTEAFF
v_gene: TRBV28
abundance: -
d_gene: -
j_gene: TRBJ1-1

CDR3nt: TGCGCCAGCAGCCAAGATCAACAGGGGAACTATGGCTACACCTTC
CDR3aa: CASSQDQQGNYGYTF
v_gene: TRBV4-3
abundance: once
d_gene: TRBD1
j_gene: TRBJ1-2

CDR3nt: TGTGCCAGCAGGAACGACAGGGGGGGCACTGAAGCTTTCTTT
CDR3aa: CASRNDRGGTEAFF
v_gene: TRBV6-5
abundance: -
d_gene: TRBD1
j_gene: TRBJ1-1

CDR3nt: TGCAGTGCCTCGGACATCTATGGCTACACCTTC
CDR3aa: CSASDIYGYTF
v_gene: TRBV20-1
abundance: -
d_gene: -
j_gene: TRBJ1-2

CDR3nt: TGTGCCATCAGTGAGTCAGAAACGGGGGAACAGCCCCAGCATTTT
CDR3aa: CAISESETGEQPQHF
v_gene: TRBV10-3
abundance: once
d_gene: -
j_gene: TRBJ1-5

CDR3nt: TGTGCCTGGAGTCAGGGGACGAACACCGGGGAGCTGTTTTTT
CDR3aa: CAWSQGTNTGELFF
v_gene: TRBV30
abundance: -
d_gene: -
j_gene: TRBJ2-2

CDR3nt: TGTGCCAGCAGCCCGGGACAGGGAAGGGGCTACACCTTC
CDR3aa: CASSPGQGRGYTF
v_gene: TRBV7-2
abundance: -
d_gene: TRBD1
j_gene: TRBJ1-2

CDR3nt: TGTGCCAGCAGTTACGCGCATAGCTCCTACGAGCAGTACTTC
CDR3aa: CASSYAHSSYEQYF
v_gene: TRBV6-5
abundance: -
d_gene: -
j_gene: TRBJ2-7

CDR3nt: TGTGCCAGCAACCACGGGGGCAATCAGCCCCAGCATTTT
CDR3aa: CASNHGGNQPQHF
v_gene: TRBV6-6
abundance: -
d_gene: -
j_gene: TRBJ1-5

CDR3nt: TGTGCCAGCAGCGTAGTCCTGGGGGGGGACAGGGGCCACAATGAGCAGTTCTTC
CDR3aa: CASSVVLGGDRGHNEQFF
v_gene: TRBV9
abundance: -
d_gene: TRBD1
j_gene: TRBJ2-1

CDR3nt: TGTGCCAGCAGCTCTTTACAGGGCTTGGGGTACAATGAGCAGTTCTTC
CDR3aa: CASSSLQGLGYNEQFF
v_gene: TRBV27
abundance: -
d_gene: -
j_gene: TRBJ2-1

CDR3nt: TGTGCCAGTAGTATCAGAAGACAGGGGGCTGGGCAGCCCCAGCATTTT
CDR3aa: CASSIRRQGAGQPQHF
v_gene: TRBV19
abundance: -
d_gene: TRBD1
j_gene: TRBJ1-5

CDR3nt: TGTGCCAGCAGCTTAGGTCGCAGCTCTGGAAACACCATATATTTT
CDR3aa: CASSLGRSSGNTIYF
v_gene: TRBV7-6
abundance: once
d_gene: -
j_gene: TRBJ1-3

CDR3nt: TGCGCCAGCAGCCTTTCCGCCGGAGATACGCAGTATTTT
CDR3aa: CASSLSAGDTQYF
v_gene: TRBV4-1
abundance: few
d_gene: -
j_gene: TRBJ2-3

CDR3nt: TGTGCCAGCAGCCAAGGGAGGGCACACTATGGCTACACCTTC
CDR3aa: CASSQGRAHYGYTF
v_gene: TRBV14
abundance: -
d_gene: -
j_gene: TRBJ1-2

CDR3nt: TGTGCCAGCAGCGTAGCAGAGGTTGAGCAGTTCTTC
CDR3aa: CASSVAEVEQFF
v_gene: TRBV9
abundance: -
d_gene: -
j_gene: TRBJ2-1

CDR3nt: TGTGCCAGCAGCGTAGGTGGTGTTAGGGGTGAAGCTTTCTTT
CDR3aa: CASSVGGVRGEAFF
v_gene: TRBV9
abundance: -
d_gene: -
j_gene: TRBJ1-1

CDR3nt: TGCAGCGTTGAACACAGGGGAAAACCTGAGCAGTTCTTC
CDR3aa: CSVEHRGKPEQFF
v_gene: TRBV29-1
abundance: few
d_gene: TRBD1
j_gene: TRBJ2-1

CDR3nt: TGCGCCAGCAGCTTGGGGAGCTCTGGAAACACCATATATTTT
CDR3aa: CASSLGSSGNTIYF
v_gene: TRBV5-1
abundance: -
d_gene: -
j_gene: TRBJ1-3

CDR3nt: TGTGCCAGCAGCCTTCCGGGACTGACGGAGACCCAGTACTTC
CDR3aa: CASSLPGLTETQYF
v_gene: TRBV5-4
abundance: -
d_gene: -
j_gene: TRBJ2-5